The 21 T cell receptor beta chains below were found in one sample sequenced in a study of OX40 agonist ivuxolimab in advanced cancers. Assay: immunoSEQ multiplex PCR; the TCRdb copy retains only in-frame clones and omits some. There are about 67,000 clones in the sample; 91% occur only once, and around 2.2% lies in the top ten. Specimen: CD4+ or CD8+ T cells sorted from blood, collected in a trial of the OX40 agonist ivuxolimab. The source is an adult with an advanced solid tumor such as melanoma, head and neck, liver or kidney cancer.

The J gene is TRBJ2-3, the V gene TRBV7-2; the match to TRBD1 covers 10 bases. Germline V gives CDR1 SGHTA, CDR2 FQGNSA. The J segment lost 4 bases and the V segment lost 6 bases, leaving 7 bases of the junction unmatched. This CDR3 region has 15 residues. The CDR3 nucleotides are TGTGCCAGCAGTCAAGGGACAGGGGAGGCAGATACGCAGTATTTT. Amino acid sequence: CASSQGTGEADTQYF.

The chain uses TRBV9 and TRBJ2-7; 9 nucleotides align to TRBD2. The CDR3 runs 15 residues. V shed 2 bases and J 2 bases; nucleotides not matched to a gene: 5. Germline V gene data show CDR1 as SGDLS and CDR2 as YYNGEE. CDR3 amino acids: CASSVASSGAYEQYF. CDR3 nucleotide sequence: TGTGCCAGCAGCGTCGCCTCTAGCGGGGCCTACGAGCAGTACTTC.

This chain uses TRBV15 with TRBJ2-2; D tentatively reads TRBD1 or TRBD2 (6 bases each). V lost 0 bases to trimming and J lost 2 bases, with 19 bases between them. Germline values: CDR1 LNHNV, CDR2 YYDKDF (reference sequence). The CDR3 loop spans 19 amino acids. CDR3: CATSRDSRGREGNTGELFF. Written as DNA, the CDR3 is TGTGCCACCAGCAGAGATTCCCGGGGGCGCGAGGGAAACACCGGGGAGCTGTTTTTT.

This chain links TRBV5-1 with TRBJ1-2; D remains unclear. The CDR3 covers 13 residues. V gave up 2 bases and J gave up 2 bases, with 7 bases separating them. The germline V gene has CDR1 SGHRS and CDR2 YFSETQ. The DNA for the CDR3 is TGCGCCAGCAGCTTAGACCCCAACTATGGCTACACCTTC. As protein: CASSLDPNYGYTF.

The chain combines TRBV5-1 with TRBJ2-1, with 12 bases identical to TRBD2. The CDR3 contains 16 residues. Germline values: CDR1 SGHRS, CDR2 YFSETQ. V lost 7 bases and J lost 9; bases outside the gene matches: 14. The CDR3 here is CASLPLPSGRGGEQFF. Written as DNA, the CDR3 is TGCGCCAGCCTACCACTACCTAGCGGGAGGGGAGGTGAGCAGTTCTTC.

The rearrangement links TRBV7-9 to TRBJ1-5; D perhaps matches TRBD1 (6 bases). Trimming shortened V by 5 bases and J by 4 bases, and 12 bases separated the two germline ends. The CDR3 covers 14 residues. From germline, CDR1 is SEHNR and CDR2 FQNEAQ (reference sequence). The CDR3 region has the DNA TGTGCCAGCAGCCTCGAGGGGGGAAATCAGCCCCAGCATTTT. It specifies CASSLEGGNQPQHF.

This sequence joins TRBV19 and TRBJ1-2, with TRBD1 matching over 7 bases. From germline, CDR1 is LNHDA and CDR2 SQIVND (reference sequence). V lost 7 bases to trimming and J lost 8 bases; unmatched junction nucleotides: 16. CDR3 length equals 15 residues. The CDR3 DNA reads as TGTGCCAGTACTGATAATGGACAGGCTACAGGAGGCTACACCTTC. Translation gives CASTDNGQATGGYTF. The variable domain in full, with the rest retrieved from reference TRBV19 and TRBJ1-2, is DGGITQSPKYLFRKEGQNVTLSCEQNLNHDAMYWYRQDPGQGLRLIYYSQIVNDFQKGDIAEGYSVSREKKESFPLTVTSAQKNPTAFYLCASTDNGQATGGYTFGSGTRLTVV.

This rearrangement joins TRBV28 to TRBJ2-7; D might be TRBD1 (6 bases). Germline CDR1 MDHEN, CDR2 SYDVKM. The CDR3 totals 12 residues. Trimming removed 0 bases from V and 6 bases from J, with 6 bases in between. The CDR3 DNA reads as TGTGCCAGCAGTTTATGGGACAGCGAGCAGTACTTC. This translates into CASSLWDSEQYF.

The rearrangement uses TRBV15 and TRBJ2-2; D unclear. CDR3 length: 16 amino acids. V lost 0 bases to trimming and J lost 4 bases, with 12 bases between them. The V gene's germline CDR1 is LNHNV and CDR2 YYDKDF (reference sequence). The CDR3 DNA reads TGTGCCACCAGCAGAGAGGCAGCAAAACGCACCGGGGAGCTGTTTTTT. Amino acids: CATSREAAKRTGELFF.

The J gene is TRBJ2-3, the V gene TRBV18; TRBD1 agrees at 8 bases. In germline, CDR1 is KGHSH, CDR2 LQKENI. The ends lost 0 bases at V and 0 bases at J; junction bases unmatched: 5. CDR3 length: 17 amino acids. The DNA for the CDR3 is TGTGCCAGCTCACCACCTGGACAGGGCCCCAGCACAGATACGCAGTATTTT. It yields the protein CASSPPGQGPSTDTQYF.

The rearrangement uses TRBV28 and TRBJ2-1; TRBD1 agrees at 10 bases. The CDR3 loop spans 16 amino acids. The V gene end was trimmed by 7 bases and the J gene end by 6 bases; junction bases not matched to a gene: 12. Per germline, CDR1 MDHEN and CDR2 SYDVKM. The CDR3 sequence: CASTRPDRGPINEQFF. The CDR3 coding sequence is TGTGCCAGCACCCGCCCCGACAGGGGGCCTATCAATGAGCAGTTCTTC.

This clone has just one count. The chain links TRBV11-2 to TRBJ1-2; D not certain. Trimming removed 2 bases from V and 0 bases from J, with 13 bases in between. The length of the CDR3 is 16 residues. In germline, CDR1 is SGHAT, CDR2 FQNNGV. CDR3 nucleotides: TGTGCCAGCAGCTTAAGGGATGGGCTAACTAACTATGGCTACACCTTC. Translating it yields CASSLRDGLTNYGYTF. Complete variable domain (other parts from reference TRBV11-2 and TRBJ1-2): EAGVAQSPRYKIIEKRQSVAFWCNPISGHATLYWYQQILGQGPKLLIQFQNNGVVDDSQLPKDRFSAERLKGVDSTLKIQPAKLEDSAVYLCASSLRDGLTNYGYTFGSGTRLTVV.

The chain couples TRBV5-5 to TRBJ2-7; no firm D call. V was clipped by 4 bases and J by 6 bases, with 17 bases between them. This CDR3 spans 14 amino acids. Germline CDR1 SGHKS, CDR2 YYEKEE (reference sequence). CDR3 region: CASSPVGIELEQYF. As DNA, the CDR3 is TGTGCCAGCAGCCCGGTGGGGATAGAACTCGAGCAGTACTTC.

The chain is built from TRBV9 and TRBJ2-3; no definite D call. V was shortened by 4 bases and J by 1 base, with 19 bases between the two germline ends. Germline CDR1 is SGDLS and CDR2 is YYNGEE. The CDR3 covers 17 residues. The CDR3, as DNA: TGTGCCAGCAGCCCACGAATAGGAAGCCGACGCACAGATACGCAGTATTTT. The encoded protein is CASSPRIGSRRTDTQYF.

The gene calls are TRBV5-4 and TRBJ1-2; D remains ambiguous. Germline V lookup: CDR1 SGHNT, CDR2 YYREEE (reference sequence). Trimming removed 0 bases at V and 8 bases at J, with 17 bases between. This CDR3 has 15 residues. Here the CDR3 reads CASSLDVVASIGYTF. CDR3 sequence (DNA): TGTGCCAGCAGCTTGGATGTGGTGGCCAGTATCGGCTACACCTTC.

This clone occurred once. This chain links TRBV2 with TRBJ1-2; D possibly corresponds to TRBD1 (5 bases). This CDR3 region has 15 residues. The V end lost 5 bases, the J end lost 0 bases, and 13 bases lay between the germline ends. CDR1 and CDR2 (germline): SNHLY, FYNNEI. The CDR3 loop reads CASSLTVSANYGYTF. CDR3 DNA sequence: TGTGCCAGCAGTCTGACAGTTTCAGCTAACTATGGCTACACCTTC.

The chain recombines TRBV28 with TRBJ1-5; D is perhaps TRBD1 (6 bases). V was cut by 3 bases and J by 6 bases, with 24 bases left in between. The CDR3 runs 18 residues. The germline V gene has CDR1 MDHEN and CDR2 SYDVKM. CDR3 amino acids: CASSFGSRTGGRSQPQHF. CDR3 DNA sequence: TGTGCCAGCAGTTTTGGGTCCCGAACGGGGGGCAGAAGTCAGCCCCAGCATTTT. The whole variable domain, filled in from reference TRBV28 and TRBJ1-5, reads DVKVTQSSRYLVKRTGEKVFLECVQDMDHENMFWYRQDPGLGLRLIYFSYDVKMKEKGDIPEGYSVSREKKERFSLILESASTNQTSMYLCASSFGSRTGGRSQPQHFGDGTRLSIL.

This chain joins TRBV28 and TRBJ2-7; TRBD1 agrees at 10 bases. V was pared by 7 bases and J by 5 bases, with 5 bases of the junction left unmatched. CDR1 MDHEN and CDR2 SYDVKM come from the germline V gene. The CDR3 is 13 amino acids. The CDR3 here is CASIGTGVHEQYF. CDR3 coding DNA: TGTGCCAGCATAGGGACAGGGGTCCACGAGCAGTACTTC.

The chain couples TRBV6-1 to TRBJ2-2; D assignment may be TRBD1 or TRBD2 (7 bases each). CDR3 length equals 17 residues. The V end lost 2 bases, the J end lost 4 bases, and 17 bases lay between the germline ends. In germline, CDR1 is MNHNS, CDR2 SASEGT. CDR3 nucleotides: TGTGCCAGCAGTGAACTCCACAGGGGAGGGGGCACCGGGGAGCTGTTTTTT. As protein: CASSELHRGGGTGELFF.

This chain links TRBV19 with TRBJ1-5; 8 positions agree with TRBD1. V gave up 6 bases and J gave up 0 bases; unmatched junction bases: 10. The CDR3 has 17 residues. The germline V gene encodes CDR1 LNHDA and CDR2 SQIVND (reference sequence). For the CDR3, the DNA is TGTGCCAGTAGCCCACAGGGGGTTACTTATAGCAATCAGCCCCAGCATTTT. Its protein is CASSPQGVTYSNQPQHF.

The chain is built from TRBV6-5 and TRBJ2-7; D call uncertain. The length of the CDR3 is 12 residues. The V end lost 4 bases, the J end lost 4 bases, and 8 bases lay between the germline ends. Germline CDR1 and CDR2: MNHEY and SVGAGI. The CDR3 protein is CASSSSLYEQYF. The DNA of the CDR3 is TGTGCCAGCAGTTCCTCTCTGTACGAGCAGTACTTC.